The sequence of this T cell receptor beta chain was determined in a study of CD8+CD57+ T cells in acquired aplastic anemia. Genomic DNA was employed as the template in profiling TCR beta VDJ and CDR3. From the reads, TCRdb called clonotypes with MiXCR, one entry per CDR3 protein. The profile shows 110,000 or so distinct CDR3 sequences, 50% to 60% of them singletons. For sequencing, patients were chosen who had shown expansion of CD8+CD57+ cells by flow cytometry. The CDR3 is made up of 16 amino acids. V was pared by 5 bases and J by 1 base, with 17 bases between. Germline V gives CDR1 SGHAT, CDR2 FQNNGV.

The chain uses TRBV11-2 and TRBJ1-1, with D unresolved. The sequence was obtained from a human donor with aplastic anemia. Sequencing was carried out using sorted CD4+, CD8+, or CD8+CD57+ T cells (not recorded which) from PBMCs. For the CDR3, the DNA is TGTGCCAGCAGCATTCGTCAGACGGTTCCGAACACTGAAGCTTTCTTT. It is translated as CASSIRQTVPNTEAFF.